The clone carrying this T cell receptor beta chain was counted at least ten times. The data were obtained in a study of human T cells and chemical hapten exposure. Overall study context: Variability of per-sample TCR yields stemmed mainly from small differences in pooled library volume.

Trimming cost V 0 bases and J 1 base; bases outside gene matches: 5. CDR1 is DFQATT, CDR2 SNEGSKA, per germline (reference sequence). The CDR3 covers 15 residues. Time point of the sample: healthy volunteer bleed at 6 weeks. Unfractionated whole blood yielded total RNA. Individual cDNA molecules received unique molecular identifiers in the library. TCRdb processed the RACE reads anew with MiXCR; each CDR3 protein has one entry. This repertoire shows around 70,000 distinct CDR3 sequences, about 6% found once; its top ten account for roughly 3.4%. This chain joins TRBV20-1 and TRBJ2-5, with 7 bases that match TRBD1. The sample was whole blood. The source of this sequence is a female donor in good health. Some clones in this sample may be carry-over from other donors' samples. The CDR3 spells CSARDGRDSQETQYF. CDR3 coding DNA: TGCAGTGCTAGAGATGGTCGGGACAGCCAAGAGACCCAGTACTTC.